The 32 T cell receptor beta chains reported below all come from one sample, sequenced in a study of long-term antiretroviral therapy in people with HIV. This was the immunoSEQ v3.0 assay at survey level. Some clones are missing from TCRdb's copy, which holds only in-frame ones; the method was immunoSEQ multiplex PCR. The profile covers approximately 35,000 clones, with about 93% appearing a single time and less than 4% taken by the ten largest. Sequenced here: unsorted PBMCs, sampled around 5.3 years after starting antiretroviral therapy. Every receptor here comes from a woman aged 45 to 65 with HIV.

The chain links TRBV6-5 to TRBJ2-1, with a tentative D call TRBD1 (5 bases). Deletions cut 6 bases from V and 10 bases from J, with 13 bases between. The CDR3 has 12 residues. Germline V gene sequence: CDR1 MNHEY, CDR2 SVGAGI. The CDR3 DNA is TGTGCCAGCAGACCAGGAGCAGGGGAGCAGTTCTTC. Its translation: CASRPGAGEQFF.

CDR3 bases: TGTGCCAGCGGAACTACAGGGTCCAACTATGGCTACACCTTC. Translated: CASGTTGSNYGYTF. The rearrangement uses TRBV7-9 and TRBJ1-2; maybe TRBD1 (6 bases). The germline CDR1 and CDR2 sequences are SEHNR and FQNEAQ (reference sequence). V was pared by 8 bases and J by 2 bases, with 15 bases between. The CDR3 consists of 14 residues.

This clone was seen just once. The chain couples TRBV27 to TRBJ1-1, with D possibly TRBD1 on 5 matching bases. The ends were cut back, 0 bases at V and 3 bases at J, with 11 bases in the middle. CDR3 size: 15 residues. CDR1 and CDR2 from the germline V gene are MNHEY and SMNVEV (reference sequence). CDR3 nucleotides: TGTGCCAGCAGTTTATCCTTCGGGGGACACACTGAAGCTTTCTTT. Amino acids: CASSLSFGGHTEAFF.

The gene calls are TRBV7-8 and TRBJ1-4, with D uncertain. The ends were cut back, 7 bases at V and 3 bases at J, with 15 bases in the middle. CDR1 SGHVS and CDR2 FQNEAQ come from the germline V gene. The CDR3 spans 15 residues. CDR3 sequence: CASTSRGLANEKLFF. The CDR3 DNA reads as TGTGCCAGCACCAGTAGAGGGCTTGCTAATGAAAAACTGTTTTTT.

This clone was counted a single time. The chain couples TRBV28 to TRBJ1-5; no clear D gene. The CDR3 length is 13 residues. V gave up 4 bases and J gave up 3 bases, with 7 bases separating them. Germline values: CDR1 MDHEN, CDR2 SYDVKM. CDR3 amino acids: CASSWVNNQPQHF. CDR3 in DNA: TGTGCCAGCAGTTGGGTTAACAATCAGCCCCAGCATTTT.

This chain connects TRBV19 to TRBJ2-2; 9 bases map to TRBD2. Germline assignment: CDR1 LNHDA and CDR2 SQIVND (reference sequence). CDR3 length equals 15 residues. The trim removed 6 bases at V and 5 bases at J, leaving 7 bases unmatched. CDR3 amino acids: CASRGAGGGTGELFF. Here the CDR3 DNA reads TGTGCCAGTAGGGGAGCGGGGGGCGGTACCGGGGAGCTGTTTTTT. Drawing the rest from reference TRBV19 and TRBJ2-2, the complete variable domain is DGGITQSPKYLFRKEGQNVTLSCEQNLNHDAMYWYRQDPGQGLRLIYYSQIVNDFQKGDIAEGYSVSREKKESFPLTVTSAQKNPTAFYLCASRGAGGGTGELFFGEGSRLTVL.

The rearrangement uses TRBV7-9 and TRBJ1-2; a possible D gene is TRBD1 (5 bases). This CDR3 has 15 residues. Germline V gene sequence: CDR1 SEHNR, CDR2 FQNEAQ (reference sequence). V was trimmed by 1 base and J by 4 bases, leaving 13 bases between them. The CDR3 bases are TGTGCCAGCAGCTTAGTGATCGGGACGGCCTATGGCTACACCTTC. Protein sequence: CASSLVIGTAYGYTF.

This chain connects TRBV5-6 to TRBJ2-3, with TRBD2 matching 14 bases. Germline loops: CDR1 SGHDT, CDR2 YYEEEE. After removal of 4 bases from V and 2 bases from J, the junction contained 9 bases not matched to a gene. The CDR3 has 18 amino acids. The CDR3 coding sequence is TGTGCCAGCAGCGCGGGACTAGCGGGGGCCCAGCACACAGATACGCAGTATTTT. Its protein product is CASSAGLAGAQHTDTQYF.

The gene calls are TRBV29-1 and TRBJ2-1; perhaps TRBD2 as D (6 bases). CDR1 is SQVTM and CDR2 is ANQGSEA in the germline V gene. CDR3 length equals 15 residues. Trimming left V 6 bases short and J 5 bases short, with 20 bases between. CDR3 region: CSVERGSGYNNEQFF. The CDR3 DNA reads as TGCAGCGTCGAAAGGGGAAGCGGGTATAACAATGAGCAGTTCTTC.

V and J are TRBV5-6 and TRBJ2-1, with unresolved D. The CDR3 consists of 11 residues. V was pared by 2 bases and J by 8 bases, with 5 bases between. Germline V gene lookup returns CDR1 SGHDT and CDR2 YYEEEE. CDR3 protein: CASSLTDEQFF. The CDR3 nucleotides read TGTGCCAGCAGCTTAACCGATGAGCAGTTCTTC.

The CDR3 DNA sequence: TGTGCCAGCACGCTCCAGGGGGCAATTGGGGATGGCTACACCTTC. It is translated as CASTLQGAIGDGYTF. The rearrangement links TRBV9 to TRBJ1-2; 8 bases are a match to TRBD1. Losses at the gene ends were 6 bases for V and 6 bases for J; bases not matched to a gene: 13. Germline-derived CDR1 and CDR2 are SGDLS and YYNGEE. CDR3 length equals 15 residues.

The CDR3 DNA reads as TGCGCCAGCAGCCAGGGAAGACAGGGAAATGGCTACACCTTC. This gives the protein CASSQGRQGNGYTF. The chain links TRBV10-2 to TRBJ1-2; 7 bases line up with TRBD1. Germline-derived CDR1 and CDR2 are WSHSY and SAAADI. The CDR3 has 14 amino acids. After removal of 6 bases from V and 6 bases from J, the junction contained 10 bases not matched to a gene.

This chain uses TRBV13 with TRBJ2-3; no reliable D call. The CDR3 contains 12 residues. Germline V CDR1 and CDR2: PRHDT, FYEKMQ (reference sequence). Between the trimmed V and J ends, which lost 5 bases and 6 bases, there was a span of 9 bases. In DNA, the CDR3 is TGTGCCAGCAGCCTGGGTGGGGATACGCAGTATTTT. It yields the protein CASSLGGDTQYF. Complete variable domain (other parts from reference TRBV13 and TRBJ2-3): AAGVIQSPRHLIKEKRETATLKCYPIPRHDTVYWYQQGPGQDPQFLISFYEKMQSDKGSIPDRFSAQQFSDYHSELNMSSLELGDSALYFCASSLGGDTQYFGPGTRLTVL.

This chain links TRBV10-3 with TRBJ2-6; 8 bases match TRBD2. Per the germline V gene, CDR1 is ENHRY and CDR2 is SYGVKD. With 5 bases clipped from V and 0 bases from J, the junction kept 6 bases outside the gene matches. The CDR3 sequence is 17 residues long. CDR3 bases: TGTGCCATCAGTTCACTAGCGGTTTACTCTGGGGCCAACGTCCTGACTTTC. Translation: CAISSLAVYSGANVLTF.

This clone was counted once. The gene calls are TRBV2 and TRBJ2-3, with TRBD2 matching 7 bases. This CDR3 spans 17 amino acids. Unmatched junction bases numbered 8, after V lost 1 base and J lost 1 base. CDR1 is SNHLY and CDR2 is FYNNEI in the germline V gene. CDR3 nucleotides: TGTGCCAGCAGTGAAGGTTCGGGGGGATTAGGCACAGATACGCAGTATTTT. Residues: CASSEGSGGLGTDTQYF.

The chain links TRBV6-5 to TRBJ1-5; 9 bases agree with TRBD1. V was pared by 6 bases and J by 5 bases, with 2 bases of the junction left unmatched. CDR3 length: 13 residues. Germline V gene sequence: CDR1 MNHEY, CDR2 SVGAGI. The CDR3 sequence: CASSRDRDQPQHF. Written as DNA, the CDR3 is TGTGCCAGCAGCCGGGACAGGGATCAGCCCCAGCATTTT.

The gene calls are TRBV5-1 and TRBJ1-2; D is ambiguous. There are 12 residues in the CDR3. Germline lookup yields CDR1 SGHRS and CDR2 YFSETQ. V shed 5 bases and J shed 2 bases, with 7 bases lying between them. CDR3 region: CASRQTNYGYTF. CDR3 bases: TGCGCCAGCAGACAGACCAACTATGGCTACACCTTC.

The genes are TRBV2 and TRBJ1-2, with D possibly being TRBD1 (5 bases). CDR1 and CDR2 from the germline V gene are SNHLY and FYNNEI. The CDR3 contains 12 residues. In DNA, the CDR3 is TGTGCGGGGCAGGGTGATAAGGGTGGCTACACCTTC. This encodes CAGQGDKGGYTF.

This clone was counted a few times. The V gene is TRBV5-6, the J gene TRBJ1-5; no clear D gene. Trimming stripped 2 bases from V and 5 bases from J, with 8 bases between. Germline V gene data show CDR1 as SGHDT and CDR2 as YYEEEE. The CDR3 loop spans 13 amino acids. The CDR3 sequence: CASSFGGYQPQHF. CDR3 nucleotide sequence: TGTGCCAGCAGCTTTGGCGGTTATCAGCCCCAGCATTTT.

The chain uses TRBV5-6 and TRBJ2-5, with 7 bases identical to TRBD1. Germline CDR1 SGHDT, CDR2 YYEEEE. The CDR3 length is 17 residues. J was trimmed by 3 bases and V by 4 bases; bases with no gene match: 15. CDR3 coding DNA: TGTGCCAGCAGCCCGCGGACAGGAGCCGAGGGGGAAGAGACCCAGTACTTC. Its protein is CASSPRTGAEGEETQYF.

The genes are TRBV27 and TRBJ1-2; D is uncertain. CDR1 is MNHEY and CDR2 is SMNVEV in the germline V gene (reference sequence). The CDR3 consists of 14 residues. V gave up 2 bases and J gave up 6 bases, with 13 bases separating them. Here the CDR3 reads CASSLGQVLNGYTF. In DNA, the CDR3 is TGTGCCAGCAGTTTAGGGCAGGTGCTTAATGGCTACACCTTC.

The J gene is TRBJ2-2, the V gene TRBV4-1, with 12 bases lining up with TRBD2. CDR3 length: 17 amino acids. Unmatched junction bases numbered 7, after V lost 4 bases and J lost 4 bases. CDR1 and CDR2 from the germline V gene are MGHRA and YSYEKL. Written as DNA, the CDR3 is TGCGCCAGCAGCCGAACCGGACTAGCGGGGTCCACCGGGGAGCTGTTTTTT. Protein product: CASSRTGLAGSTGELFF.

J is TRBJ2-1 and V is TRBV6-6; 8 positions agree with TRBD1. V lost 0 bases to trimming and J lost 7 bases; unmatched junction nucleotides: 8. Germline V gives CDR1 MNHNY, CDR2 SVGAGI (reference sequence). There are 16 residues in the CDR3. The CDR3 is CASSYSLGQARNEQFF. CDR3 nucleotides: TGTGCCAGCAGTTACTCCCTGGGACAGGCAAGGAATGAGCAGTTCTTC.

CDR3 DNA sequence: TGTGCCAGCAGCCAAGGACAGGGACCAAATTCACCCCTCCACTTT. Its protein product is CASSQGQGPNSPLHF. This chain links TRBV2 with TRBJ1-6, with 8 bases that match TRBD1. This CDR3 is built from 15 residues. Unmatched junction bases numbered 8, after V lost 6 bases and J lost 7 bases. The germline V gene encodes CDR1 SNHLY and CDR2 FYNNEI.

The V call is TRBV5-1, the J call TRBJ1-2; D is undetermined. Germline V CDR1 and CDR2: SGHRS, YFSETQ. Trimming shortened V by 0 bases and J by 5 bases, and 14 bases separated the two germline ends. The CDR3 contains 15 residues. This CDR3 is CASSLGSPGGYGYTF. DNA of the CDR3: TGCGCCAGCAGCTTGGGCAGCCCAGGAGGTTATGGCTACACCTTC.

This CDR3 is CASSYRGGDTQYF. The CDR3 DNA reads TGTGCCAGCAGTTACCGTGGGGGAGATACGCAGTATTTT. The chain employs TRBV6-5 and TRBJ2-3, with D possibly being TRBD1 or TRBD2 (5 bases each). CDR1 MNHEY and CDR2 SVGAGI come from the germline V gene. The CDR3 covers 13 residues. V lost 2 bases and J 5 bases, leaving 8 bases between the germline ends.

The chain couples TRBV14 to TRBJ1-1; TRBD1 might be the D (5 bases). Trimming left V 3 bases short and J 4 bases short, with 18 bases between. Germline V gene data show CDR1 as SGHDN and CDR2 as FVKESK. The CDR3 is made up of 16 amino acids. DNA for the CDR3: TGTGCCAGCAGCCAGTACGTTGGGGTCGGGGGCACTGAAGCTTTCTTT. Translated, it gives CASSQYVGVGGTEAFF.

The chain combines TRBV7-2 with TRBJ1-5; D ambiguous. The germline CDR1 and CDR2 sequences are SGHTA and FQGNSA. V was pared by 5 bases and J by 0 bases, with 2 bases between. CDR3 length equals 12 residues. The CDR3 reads CASSNSNQPQHF. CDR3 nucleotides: TGTGCCAGCAGCAATAGCAATCAGCCCCAGCATTTT. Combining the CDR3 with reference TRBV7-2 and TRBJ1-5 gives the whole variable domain GAGVSQSPSNKVTEKGKDVELRCDPISGHTALYWYRQSLGQGLEFLIYFQGNSAPDKSGLPSDRFSAERTGGSVSTLTIQRTQQEDSAVYLCASSNSNQPQHFGDGTRLSIL.

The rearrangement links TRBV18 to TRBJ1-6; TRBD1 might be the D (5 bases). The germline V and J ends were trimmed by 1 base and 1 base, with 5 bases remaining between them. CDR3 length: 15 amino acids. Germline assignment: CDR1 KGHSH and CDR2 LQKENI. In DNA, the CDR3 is TGTGCCAGCTCACCACGGGGGTCCTATAATTCACCCCTCCACTTT. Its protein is CASSPRGSYNSPLHF.

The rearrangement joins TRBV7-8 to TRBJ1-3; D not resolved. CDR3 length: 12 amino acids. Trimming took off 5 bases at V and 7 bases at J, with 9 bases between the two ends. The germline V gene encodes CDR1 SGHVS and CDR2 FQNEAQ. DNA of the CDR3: TGTGCCAGCAGCCTAACACGGAACACCATATATTTT. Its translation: CASSLTRNTIYF. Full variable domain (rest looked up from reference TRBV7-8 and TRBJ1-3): GAGVSQSPRYKVAKRGQDVALRCDPISGHVSLFWYQQALGQGPEFLTYFQNEAQLDKSGLPSDRFFAERPEGSVSTLKIQRTQQEDSAVYLCASSLTRNTIYFGEGSWLTVV.

The CDR3 nucleotides read TGCGCCAGCAGCTTCGGAGGGGCGGGAAATTCACCCCTCCACTTT. Its translation: CASSFGGAGNSPLHF. The V and J genes are TRBV5-1 and TRBJ1-6, with a weak D call TRBD1 (5 bases). Germline lookup yields CDR1 SGHRS and CDR2 YFSETQ. The ends were cut back, 2 bases at V and 7 bases at J, with 13 bases in the middle. The CDR3 extends over 15 amino acids.

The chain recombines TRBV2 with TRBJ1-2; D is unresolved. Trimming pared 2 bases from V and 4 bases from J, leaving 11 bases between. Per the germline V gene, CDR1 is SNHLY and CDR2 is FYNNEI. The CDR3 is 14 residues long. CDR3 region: CASSEHILFYGYTF. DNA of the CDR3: TGTGCCAGCAGTGAACACATCCTTTTCTATGGCTACACCTTC. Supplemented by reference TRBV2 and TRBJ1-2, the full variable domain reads EPEVTQTPSHQVTQMGQEVILRCVPISNHLYFYWYRQILGQKVEFLVSFYNNEISEKSEIFDDQFSVERPDGSNFTLKIRSTKLEDSAMYFCASSEHILFYGYTFGSGTRLTVV.